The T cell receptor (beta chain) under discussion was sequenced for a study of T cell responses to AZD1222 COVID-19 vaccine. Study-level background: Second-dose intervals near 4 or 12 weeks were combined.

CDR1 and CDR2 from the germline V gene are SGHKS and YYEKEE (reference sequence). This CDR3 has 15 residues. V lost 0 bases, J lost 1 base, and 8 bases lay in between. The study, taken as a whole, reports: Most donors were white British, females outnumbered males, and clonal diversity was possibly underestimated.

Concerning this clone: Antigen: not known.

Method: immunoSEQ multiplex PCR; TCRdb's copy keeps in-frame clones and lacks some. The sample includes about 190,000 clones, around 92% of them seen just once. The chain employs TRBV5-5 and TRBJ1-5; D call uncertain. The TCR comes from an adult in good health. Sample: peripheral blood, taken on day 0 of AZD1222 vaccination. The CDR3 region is CASSLVAQSNQPQHF. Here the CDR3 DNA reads TGTGCCAGCAGCTTGGTAGCACAAAGCAATCAGCCCCAGCATTTT.